The clone carrying this TCR beta chain showed up just a few times. Its antigen is not known. In TCRdb, the 5' RACE reads were re-called with MiXCR into one record per CDR3 protein. The table includes hundreds of thousands of distinct CDR3 sequences, approximately 20% detected once. This sample stems from a study of CD8 T cells in ankylosing spondylitis. The study, taken as a whole, reports: Made up of about eight highly homologous variants, a TCR beta motif appeared characteristic of ankylosing spondylitis blood.

CDR3 length: 13 amino acids. Germline CDR1 is SEHNR and CDR2 is FQNEAQ (reference sequence). With 6 bases removed from V and 3 bases from J, the gap between germline ends came to 12 bases. This sequence joins TRBV7-9 and TRBJ2-7; weak D call: TRBD1 (5 bases). The specimen sequenced was blood, either unsorted or a sorted T cell fraction (not recorded which). The receptor was derived from a male donor with ankylosing spondylitis or in good health (not recorded which). This CDR3 reads CASSTDNGYEQYF. The CDR3 DNA follows: TGTGCCAGCAGTACGGACAACGGCTACGAGCAGTACTTC.